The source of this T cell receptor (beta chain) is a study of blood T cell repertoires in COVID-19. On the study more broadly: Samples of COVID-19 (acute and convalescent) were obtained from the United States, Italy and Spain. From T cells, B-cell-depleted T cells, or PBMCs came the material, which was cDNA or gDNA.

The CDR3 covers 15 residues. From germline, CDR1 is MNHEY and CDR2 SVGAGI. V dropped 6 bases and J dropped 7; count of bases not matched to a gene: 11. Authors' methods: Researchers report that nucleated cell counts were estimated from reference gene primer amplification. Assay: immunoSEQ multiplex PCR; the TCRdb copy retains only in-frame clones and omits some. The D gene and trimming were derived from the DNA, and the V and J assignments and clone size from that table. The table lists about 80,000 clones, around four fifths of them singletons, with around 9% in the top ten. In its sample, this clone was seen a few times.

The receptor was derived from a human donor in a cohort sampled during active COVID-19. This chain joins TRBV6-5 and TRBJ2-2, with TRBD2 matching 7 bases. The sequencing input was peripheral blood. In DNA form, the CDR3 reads TGTGCCAGCAGCCCACCTGCCGGCGGGGGCGGGGAGCTGTTTTTT. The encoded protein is CASSPPAGGGGELFF.